This TCR beta chain was captured by sequencing in a study of T cell repertoires in cytomegalovirus infection (dated by TCRdb to the late 2010s). Regarding the study in general: Alongside well-studied HLA-B-restricted epitopes, the peptide stimulations were aimed at recently identified HLA-C-restricted CMV epitopes, whose presentation resists viral immunomodulation. The HLA type of each donor mattered for the analysis, because public TCR beta signatures pointed to carriage of CMV infection along with the matching HLA type. Overall study outcomes, separate from this receptor: The ex vivo response was dominated by HLA-C-restricted CMV-specific TCR beta clonotypes, which also provided the single most frequent clonotype in two of eight donors. Cumulative frequency of public TCR beta family members discriminated carriers of CMV infection plus the relevant HLA type in this cohort and an independent 352-donor cohort.

Regarding this clonotype: The specificity of this receptor is unknown. No much larger clonotype is one base removed from it; base qualities were not supplied.

Sequencing used an Illumina HiSeq 1500. TCRdb reprocessing: public reads trimmed at Q25 with fastp, clones called with MiXCR, in-frame beta chains kept. CDR3 protein duplicates are merged, each entry listing the most common genes and DNA. A total of around 300,000 distinct CDR3 sequences appear in this sample, roughly a fifth of them only once. The ten top clones hold roughly 19% of the sample. In light of the paper, this sample's treatment or condition label describes: in vitro stimulation with specific CMV peptide epitopes to enrich CMV-specific T cells. From the cysteine up to the phenylalanine, the CDR3 has a length of 15 residues. The CDR3 DNA has 45 bases and is translated from base 1. The junction carries 15 bases between V and J, which are trimmed by 6 bases and 2 bases respectively.

The sample consisted of cultured PBMCs, taken from culture after CMV antigen stimulation. The clonotype originates from a human donor in good health (CMV status not recorded). Some clones in this sample may be carry-over from other donors' samples. This chain is built from TRBV12-3 or TRBV12-4 and TRBJ2-3, with the D gene uncertain. The CDR3 corresponds to CASSIGRQDTDTQYF. In nucleotides, the sequence is TGTGCCAGCAGCATAGGTAGGCAGGACACAGATACGCAGTATTTT.